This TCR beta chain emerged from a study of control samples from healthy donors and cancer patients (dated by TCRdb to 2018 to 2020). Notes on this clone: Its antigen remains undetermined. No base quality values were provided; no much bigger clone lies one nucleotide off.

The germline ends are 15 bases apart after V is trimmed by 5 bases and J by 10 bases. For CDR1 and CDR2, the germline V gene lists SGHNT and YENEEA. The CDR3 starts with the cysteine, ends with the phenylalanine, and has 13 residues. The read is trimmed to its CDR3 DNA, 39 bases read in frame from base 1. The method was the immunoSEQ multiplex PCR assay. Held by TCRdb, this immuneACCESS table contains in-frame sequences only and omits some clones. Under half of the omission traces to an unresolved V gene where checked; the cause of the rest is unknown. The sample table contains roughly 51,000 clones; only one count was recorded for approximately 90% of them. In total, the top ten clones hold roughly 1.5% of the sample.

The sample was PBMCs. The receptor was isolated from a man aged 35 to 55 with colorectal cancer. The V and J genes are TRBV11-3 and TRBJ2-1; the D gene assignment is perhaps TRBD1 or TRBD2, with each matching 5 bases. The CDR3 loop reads CASSQSLAGEQFF. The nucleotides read TGTGCCAGCAGCCAGAGTCTAGCAGGGGAGCAGTTCTTC.